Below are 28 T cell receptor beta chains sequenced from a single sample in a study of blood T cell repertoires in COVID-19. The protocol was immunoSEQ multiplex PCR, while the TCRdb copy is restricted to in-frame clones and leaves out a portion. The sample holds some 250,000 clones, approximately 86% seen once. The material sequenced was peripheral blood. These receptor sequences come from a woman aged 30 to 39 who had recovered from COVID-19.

DNA for the CDR3: TGTGCCACCAGCAGAGAGGGACAGGGGGGCGAGACCCAGTACTTC. Translated, it gives CATSREGQGGETQYF. The V call is TRBV15, the J call TRBJ2-5, with 11 bases lining up with TRBD1. This CDR3 has 15 amino acids. From germline, CDR1 is LNHNV and CDR2 YYDKDF (reference sequence). The V gene end was trimmed by 0 bases and the J gene end by 5 bases; junction bases not matched to a gene: 2.

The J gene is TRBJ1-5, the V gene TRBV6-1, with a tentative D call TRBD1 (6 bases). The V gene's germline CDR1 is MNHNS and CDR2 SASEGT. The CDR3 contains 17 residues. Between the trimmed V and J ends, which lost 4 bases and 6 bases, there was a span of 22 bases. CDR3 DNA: TGTGCCAGCAGTGCGTCAATCCCACAGGGAATCGGTCAGCCCCAGCATTTT. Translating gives CASSASIPQGIGQPQHF.

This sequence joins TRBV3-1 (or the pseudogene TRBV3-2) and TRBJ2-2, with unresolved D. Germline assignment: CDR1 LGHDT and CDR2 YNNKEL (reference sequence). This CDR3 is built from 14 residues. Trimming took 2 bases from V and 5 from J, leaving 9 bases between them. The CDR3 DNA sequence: TGTGCCAGCAGCCAAACCTTCGGGACCGGGGAGCTGTTTTTT. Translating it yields CASSQTFGTGELFF.

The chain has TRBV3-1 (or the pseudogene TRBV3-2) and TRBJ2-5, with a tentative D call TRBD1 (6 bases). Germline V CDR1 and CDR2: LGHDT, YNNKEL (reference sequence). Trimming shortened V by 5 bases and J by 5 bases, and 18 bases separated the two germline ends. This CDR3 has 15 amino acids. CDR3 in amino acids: CASSSTGGMMETQYF. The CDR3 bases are TGTGCCAGCAGCTCGACAGGTGGGATGATGGAGACCCAGTACTTC.

The DNA for the CDR3 is TGTGCCAGCAGCTTAGAAGCAGGTGAGGGCCACACTGAAGCTTTCTTT. As protein: CASSLEAGEGHTEAFF. V and J are TRBV7-6 and TRBJ1-1; D remains ambiguous. Trimming removed 1 base at V and 3 bases at J, with 15 bases between. The CDR3 length is 16 residues. From germline, CDR1 is SGHVS and CDR2 FNYEAQ.

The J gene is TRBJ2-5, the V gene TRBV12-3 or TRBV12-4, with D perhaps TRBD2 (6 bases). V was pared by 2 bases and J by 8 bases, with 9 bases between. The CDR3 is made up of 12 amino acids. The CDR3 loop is CASSLRLVTQYF. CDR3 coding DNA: TGTGCCAGCAGTTTAAGACTAGTTACCCAGTACTTC.

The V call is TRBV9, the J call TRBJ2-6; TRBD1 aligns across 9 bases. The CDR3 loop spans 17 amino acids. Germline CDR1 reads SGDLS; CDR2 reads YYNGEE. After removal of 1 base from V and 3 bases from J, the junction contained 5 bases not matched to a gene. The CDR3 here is CASSVSGQGYGANVLTF. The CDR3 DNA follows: TGTGCCAGCAGCGTATCGGGACAGGGTTATGGGGCCAACGTCCTGACTTTC.

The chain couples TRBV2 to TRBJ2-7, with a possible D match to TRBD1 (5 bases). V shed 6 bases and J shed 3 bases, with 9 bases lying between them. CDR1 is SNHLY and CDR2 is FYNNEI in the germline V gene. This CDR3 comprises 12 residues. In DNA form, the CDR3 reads TGTGCCAGCAGCCAGGGAAACTACGAGCAGTACTTC. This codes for CASSQGNYEQYF.

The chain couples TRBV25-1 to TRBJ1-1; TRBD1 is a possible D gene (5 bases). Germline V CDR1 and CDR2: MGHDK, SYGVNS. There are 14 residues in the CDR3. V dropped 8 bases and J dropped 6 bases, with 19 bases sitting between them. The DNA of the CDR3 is TGTGCCAGCGTCCCCTTGGGGGGTGAGGCTGAAGCTTTCTTT. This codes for CASVPLGGEAEAFF.

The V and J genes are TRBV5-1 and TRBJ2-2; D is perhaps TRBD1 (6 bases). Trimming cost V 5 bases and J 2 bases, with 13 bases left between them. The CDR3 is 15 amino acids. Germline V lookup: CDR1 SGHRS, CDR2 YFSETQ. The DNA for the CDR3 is TGCGCCAGCAGGAAACAGGACAGCAACACCGGGGAGCTGTTTTTT. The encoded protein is CASRKQDSNTGELFF.

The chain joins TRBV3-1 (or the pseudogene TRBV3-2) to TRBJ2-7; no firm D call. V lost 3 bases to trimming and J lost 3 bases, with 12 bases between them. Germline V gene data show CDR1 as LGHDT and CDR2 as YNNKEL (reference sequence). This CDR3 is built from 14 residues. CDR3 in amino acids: CASSQRSNNYEQYF. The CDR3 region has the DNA TGTGCCAGCAGCCAGAGGTCGAATAACTACGAGCAGTACTTC.

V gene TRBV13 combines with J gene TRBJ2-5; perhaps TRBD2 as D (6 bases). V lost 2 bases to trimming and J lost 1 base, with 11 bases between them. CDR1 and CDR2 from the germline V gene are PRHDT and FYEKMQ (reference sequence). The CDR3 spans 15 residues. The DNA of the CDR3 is TGTGCCAGCAGCTTACGGGTGGGAGGCCAAGAGACCCAGTACTTC. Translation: CASSLRVGGQETQYF.

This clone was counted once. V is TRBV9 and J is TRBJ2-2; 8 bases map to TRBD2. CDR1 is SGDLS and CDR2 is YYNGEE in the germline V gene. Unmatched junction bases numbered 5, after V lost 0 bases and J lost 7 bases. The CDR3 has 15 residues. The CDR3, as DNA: TGTGCCAGCAGCGTAGCTCCGGGAGGGCACGGGGAGCTGTTTTTT. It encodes CASSVAPGGHGELFF. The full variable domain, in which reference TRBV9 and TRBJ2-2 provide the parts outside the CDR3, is DSGVTQTPKHLITATGQRVTLRCSPRSGDLSVYWYQQSLDQGLQFLIQYYNGEERAKGNILERFSAQQFPDLHSELNLSSLELGDSALYFCASSVAPGGHGELFFGEGSRLTVL.

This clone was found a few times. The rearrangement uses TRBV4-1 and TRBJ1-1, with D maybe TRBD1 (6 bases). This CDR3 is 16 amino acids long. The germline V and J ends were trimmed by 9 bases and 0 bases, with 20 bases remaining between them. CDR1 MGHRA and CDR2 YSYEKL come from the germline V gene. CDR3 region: CARLQRGNFMNTEAFF. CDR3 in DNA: TGCGCCAGACTCCAGAGGGGGAATTTTATGAACACTGAAGCTTTCTTT.

CDR3 nucleotide sequence: TGTGCCTCCCTTTGGGAGGCCATCTATGGCTACACCTTC. This gives the protein CASLWEAIYGYTF. The rearrangement links TRBV30 to TRBJ1-2; no definite D call. V gave up 7 bases and J gave up 4 bases, with 16 bases separating them. The germline V gene encodes CDR1 GTSNPN and CDR2 SVGIG (reference sequence). This CDR3 is 13 amino acids long.

As DNA, the CDR3 is TGTGCCAGCAGCTTAGCCCTGACTAGCGGGGGTTCCTACGAGCAGTACTTC. Protein product: CASSLALTSGGSYEQYF. The rearrangement links TRBV7-8 to TRBJ2-7, with 12 bases aligning to TRBD2. V lost 0 bases to trimming and J lost 1 base; unmatched junction nucleotides: 4. Germline V CDR1 and CDR2: SGHVS, FQNEAQ. This CDR3 is 17 amino acids long. Based on the CDR3 plus reference TRBV7-8 and TRBJ2-7, the full variable domain is GAGVSQSPRYKVAKRGQDVALRCDPISGHVSLFWYQQALGQGPEFLTYFQNEAQLDKSGLPSDRFFAERPEGSVSTLKIQRTQQEDSAVYLCASSLALTSGGSYEQYFGPGTRLTVT.

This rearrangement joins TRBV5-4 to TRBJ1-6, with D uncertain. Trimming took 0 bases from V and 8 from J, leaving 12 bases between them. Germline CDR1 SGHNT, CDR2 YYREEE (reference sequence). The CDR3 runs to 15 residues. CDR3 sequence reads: CASSLAPGDDSPLHF. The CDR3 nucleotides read TGTGCCAGCAGCTTGGCCCCGGGTGATGATTCACCCCTCCACTTT.

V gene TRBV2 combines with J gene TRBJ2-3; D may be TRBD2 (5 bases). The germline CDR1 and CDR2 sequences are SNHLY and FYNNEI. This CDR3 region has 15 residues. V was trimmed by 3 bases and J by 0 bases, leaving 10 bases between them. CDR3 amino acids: CASSDLGGSTDTQYF. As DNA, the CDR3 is TGTGCCAGCAGTGACCTCGGCGGGAGCACAGATACGCAGTATTTT.

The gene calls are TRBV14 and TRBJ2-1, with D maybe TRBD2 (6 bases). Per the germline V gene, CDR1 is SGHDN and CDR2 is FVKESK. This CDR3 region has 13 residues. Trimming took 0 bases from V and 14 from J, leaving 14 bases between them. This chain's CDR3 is CASSQDMLKREFF. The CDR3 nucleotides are TGTGCCAGCAGCCAAGATATGCTAAAGCGGGAGTTCTTC.

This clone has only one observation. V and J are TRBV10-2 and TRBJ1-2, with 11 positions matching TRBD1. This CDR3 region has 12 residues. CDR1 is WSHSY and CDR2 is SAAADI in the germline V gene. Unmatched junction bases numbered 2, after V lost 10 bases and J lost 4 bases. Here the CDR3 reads CATGTGGYGYTF. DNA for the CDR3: TGCGCCACCGGGACAGGGGGCTATGGCTACACCTTC.

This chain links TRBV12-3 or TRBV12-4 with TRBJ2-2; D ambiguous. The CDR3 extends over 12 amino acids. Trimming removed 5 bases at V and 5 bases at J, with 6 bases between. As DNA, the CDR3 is TGTGCCAGCAGTCCCTTTACCGGGGAGCTGTTTTTT. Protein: CASSPFTGELFF.

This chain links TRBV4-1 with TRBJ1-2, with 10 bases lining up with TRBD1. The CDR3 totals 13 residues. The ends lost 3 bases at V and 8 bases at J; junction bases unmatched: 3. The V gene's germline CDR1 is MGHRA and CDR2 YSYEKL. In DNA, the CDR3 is TGCGCCAGCAGCCACGGGACAGGGGAAGGCTACACCTTC. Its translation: CASSHGTGEGYTF.

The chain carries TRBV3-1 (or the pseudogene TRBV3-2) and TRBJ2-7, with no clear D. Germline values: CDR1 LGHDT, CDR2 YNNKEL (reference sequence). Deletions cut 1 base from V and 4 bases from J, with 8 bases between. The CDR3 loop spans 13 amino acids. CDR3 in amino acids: CASSQGPVYEQYF. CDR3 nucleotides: TGTGCCAGCAGCCAAGGGCCTGTTTACGAGCAGTACTTC.

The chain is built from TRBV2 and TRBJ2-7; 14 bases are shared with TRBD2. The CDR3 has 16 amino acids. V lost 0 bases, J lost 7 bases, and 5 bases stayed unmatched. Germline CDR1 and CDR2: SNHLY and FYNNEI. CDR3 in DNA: TGTGCCAGCAGTGAAGCGTGGACTAGCGGGGGGTGGGAGCAGTACTTC. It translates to CASSEAWTSGGWEQYF.

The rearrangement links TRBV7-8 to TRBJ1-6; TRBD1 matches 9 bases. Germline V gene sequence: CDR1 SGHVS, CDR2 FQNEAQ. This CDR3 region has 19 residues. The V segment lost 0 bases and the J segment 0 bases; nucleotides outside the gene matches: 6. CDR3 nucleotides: TGTGCCAGCAGCTTAGCACGACAGGGGGGAAGCTCCTATAATTCACCCCTCCACTTT. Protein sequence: CASSLARQGGSSYNSPLHF.

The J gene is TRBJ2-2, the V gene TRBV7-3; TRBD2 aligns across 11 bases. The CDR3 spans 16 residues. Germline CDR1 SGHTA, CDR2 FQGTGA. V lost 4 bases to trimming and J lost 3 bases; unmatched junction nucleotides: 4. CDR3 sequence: CASSSTSGEHTGELFF. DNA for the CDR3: TGTGCCAGCAGCTCGACTAGCGGGGAACACACCGGGGAGCTGTTTTTT.

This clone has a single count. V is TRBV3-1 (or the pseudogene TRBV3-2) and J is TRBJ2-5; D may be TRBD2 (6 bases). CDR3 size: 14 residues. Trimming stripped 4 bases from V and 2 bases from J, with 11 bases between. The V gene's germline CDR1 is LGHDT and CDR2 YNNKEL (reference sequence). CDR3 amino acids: CASSLTRGQETQYF. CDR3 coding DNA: TGTGCCAGCAGCCTAACCCGGGGGCAAGAGACCCAGTACTTC.

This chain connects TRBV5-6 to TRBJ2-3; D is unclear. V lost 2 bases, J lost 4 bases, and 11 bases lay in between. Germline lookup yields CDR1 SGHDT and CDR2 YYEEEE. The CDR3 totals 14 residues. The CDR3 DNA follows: TGTGCCAGCAGCTTACCTAGATTTTCAGATACGCAGTATTTT. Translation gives CASSLPRFSDTQYF. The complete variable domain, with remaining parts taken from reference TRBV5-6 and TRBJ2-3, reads DAGVTQSPTHLIKTRGQQVTLRCSPKSGHDTVSWYQQALGQGPQFIFQYYEEEERQRGNFPDRFSGHQFPNYSSELNVNALLLGDSALYLCASSLPRFSDTQYFGPGTRLTVL.